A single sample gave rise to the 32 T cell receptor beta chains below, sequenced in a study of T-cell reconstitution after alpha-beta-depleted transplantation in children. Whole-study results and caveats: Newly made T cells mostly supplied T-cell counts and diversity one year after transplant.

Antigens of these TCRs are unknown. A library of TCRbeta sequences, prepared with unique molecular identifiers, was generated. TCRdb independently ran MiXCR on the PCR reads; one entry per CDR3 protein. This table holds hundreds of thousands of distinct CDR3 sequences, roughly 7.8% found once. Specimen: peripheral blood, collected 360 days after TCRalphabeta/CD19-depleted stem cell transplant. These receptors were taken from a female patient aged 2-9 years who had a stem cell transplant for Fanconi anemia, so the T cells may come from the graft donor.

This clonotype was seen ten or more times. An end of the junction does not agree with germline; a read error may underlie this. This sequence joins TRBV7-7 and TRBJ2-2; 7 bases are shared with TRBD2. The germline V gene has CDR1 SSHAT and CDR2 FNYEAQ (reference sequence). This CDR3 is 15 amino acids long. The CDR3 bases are TGTGCTAGCAGCCGCGGGGGTGTTAACACCGGGGAGCTGTTTTTT. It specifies CASSRGGVNTGELFF.

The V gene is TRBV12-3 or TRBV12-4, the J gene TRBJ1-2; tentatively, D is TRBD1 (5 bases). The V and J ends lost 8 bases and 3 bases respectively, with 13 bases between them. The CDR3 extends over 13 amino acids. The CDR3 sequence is CASWGGGDYGYTF. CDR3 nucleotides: TGTGCCAGCTGGGGGGGTGGGGACTATGGCTACACCTTC.

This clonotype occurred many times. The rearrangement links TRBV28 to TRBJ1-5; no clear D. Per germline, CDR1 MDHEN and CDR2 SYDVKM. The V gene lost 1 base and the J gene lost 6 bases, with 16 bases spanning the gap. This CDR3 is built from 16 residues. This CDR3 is CASSLSGPIFPQPQHF. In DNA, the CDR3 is TGTGCCAGCAGTTTATCAGGCCCCATTTTCCCTCAGCCCCAGCATTTT.

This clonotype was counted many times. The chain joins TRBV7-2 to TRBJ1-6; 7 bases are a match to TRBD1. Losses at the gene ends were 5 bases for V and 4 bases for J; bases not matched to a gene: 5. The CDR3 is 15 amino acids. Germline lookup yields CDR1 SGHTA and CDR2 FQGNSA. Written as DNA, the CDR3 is TGTGCCAGCAGCCCCCGGGACAGTTATAATTCACCCCTCCACTTT. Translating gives CASSPRDSYNSPLHF.

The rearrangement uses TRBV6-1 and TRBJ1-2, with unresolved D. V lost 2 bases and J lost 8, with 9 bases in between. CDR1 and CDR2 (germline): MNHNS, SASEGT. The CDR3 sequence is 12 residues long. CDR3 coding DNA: TGTGCCAGCAGTGAATCAGGAAGCGGCTACACCTTC. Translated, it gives CASSESGSGYTF.

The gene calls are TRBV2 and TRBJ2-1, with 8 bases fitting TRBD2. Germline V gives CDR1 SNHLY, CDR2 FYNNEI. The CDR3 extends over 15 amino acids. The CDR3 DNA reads TGTACCATCTGTTTAGGAGCGGGGGATTACAATGAGCAGTTCTTC. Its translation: CTICLGAGDYNEQFF.

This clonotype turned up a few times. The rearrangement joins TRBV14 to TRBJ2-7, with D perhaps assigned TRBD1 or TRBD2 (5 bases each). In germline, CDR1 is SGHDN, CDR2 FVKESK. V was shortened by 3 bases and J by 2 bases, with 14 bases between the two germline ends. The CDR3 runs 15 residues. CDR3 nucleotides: TGTGCCAGCAGCCAGGGCCGGGGCCGGACCTACGAGCAGTACTTC. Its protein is CASSQGRGRTYEQYF.

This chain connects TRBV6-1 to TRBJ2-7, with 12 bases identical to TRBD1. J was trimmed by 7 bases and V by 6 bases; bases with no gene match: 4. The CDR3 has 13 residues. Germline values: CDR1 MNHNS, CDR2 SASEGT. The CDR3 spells CASSRDRGQEQYV. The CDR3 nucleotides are TGTGCCAGCAGCAGGGACAGGGGGCAAGAGCAGTACGTC.

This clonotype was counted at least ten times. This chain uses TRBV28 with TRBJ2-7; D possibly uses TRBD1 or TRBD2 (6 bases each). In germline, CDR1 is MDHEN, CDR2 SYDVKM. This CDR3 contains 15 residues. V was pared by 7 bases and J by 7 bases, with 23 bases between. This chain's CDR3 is CASTLRGEVPREQYF. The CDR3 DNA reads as TGTGCCAGCACCCTTAGGGGGGAAGTCCCGCGGGAGCAGTACTTC. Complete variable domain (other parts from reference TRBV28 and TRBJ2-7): DVKVTQSSRYLVKRTGEKVFLECVQDMDHENMFWYRQDPGLGLRLIYFSYDVKMKEKGDIPEGYSVSREKKERFSLILESASTNQTSMYLCASTLRGEVPREQYFGPGTRLTVT.

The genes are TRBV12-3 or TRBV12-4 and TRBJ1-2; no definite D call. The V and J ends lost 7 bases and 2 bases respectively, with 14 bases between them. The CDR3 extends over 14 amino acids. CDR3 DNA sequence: TGTGCCAGCATGAGCGGGATTCCAAACTATGGCTACACCTTC. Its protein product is CASMSGIPNYGYTF.

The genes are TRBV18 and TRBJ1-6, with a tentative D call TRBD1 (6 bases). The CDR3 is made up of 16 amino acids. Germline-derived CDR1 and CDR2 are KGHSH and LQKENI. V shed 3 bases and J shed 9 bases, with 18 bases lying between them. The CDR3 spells CASSPKGTRGGSPLHF. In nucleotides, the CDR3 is TGTGCCAGCTCACCGAAAGGGACACGAGGAGGTTCACCCCTCCACTTT.

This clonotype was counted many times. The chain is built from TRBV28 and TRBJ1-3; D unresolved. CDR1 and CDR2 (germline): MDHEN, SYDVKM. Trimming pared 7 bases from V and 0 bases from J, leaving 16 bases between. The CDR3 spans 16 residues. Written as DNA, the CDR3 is TGTGCCAGCACAGATGTCCAGCGGCTCTCTGGAAACACCATATATTTT. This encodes CASTDVQRLSGNTIYF.

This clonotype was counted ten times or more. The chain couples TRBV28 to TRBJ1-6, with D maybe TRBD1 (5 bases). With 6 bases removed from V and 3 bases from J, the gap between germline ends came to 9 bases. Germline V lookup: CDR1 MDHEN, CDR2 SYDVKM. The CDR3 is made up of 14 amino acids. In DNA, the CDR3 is TGTGCCAGCAGCACGGGACGCTATAATTCACCCCTCCACTTT. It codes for CASSTGRYNSPLHF.

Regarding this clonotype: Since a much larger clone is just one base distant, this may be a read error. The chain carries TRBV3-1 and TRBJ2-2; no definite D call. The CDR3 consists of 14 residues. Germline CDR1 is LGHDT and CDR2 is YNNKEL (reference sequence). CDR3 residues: CASSQDLRTEELFF. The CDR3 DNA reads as TGTGCCAGCAGCCAAGATCTCAGAACCGAGGAGCTGTTTTTT. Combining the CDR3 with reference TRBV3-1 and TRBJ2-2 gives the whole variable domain DTAVSQTPKYLVTQMGNDKSIKCEQNLGHDTMYWYKQDSKKFLKIMFSYNNKELIINETVPNRFSPKSPDKAHLNLHINSLELGDSAVYFCASSQDLRTEELFFGEGSRLTVL.

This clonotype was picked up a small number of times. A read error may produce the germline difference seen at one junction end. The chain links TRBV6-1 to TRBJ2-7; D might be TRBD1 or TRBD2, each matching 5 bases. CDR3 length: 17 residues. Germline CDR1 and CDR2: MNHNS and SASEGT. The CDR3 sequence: CASREVRGPANKYEQYF. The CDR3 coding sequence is TGTGCCAGCAGAGAAGTCCGGGGCCCTGCTAACAAGTACGAGCAGTACTTC.

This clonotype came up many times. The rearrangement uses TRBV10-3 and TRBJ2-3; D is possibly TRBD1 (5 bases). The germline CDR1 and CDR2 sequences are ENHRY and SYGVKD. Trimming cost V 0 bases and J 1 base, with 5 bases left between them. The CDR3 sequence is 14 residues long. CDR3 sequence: CAISESTGTDTQYF. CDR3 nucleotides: TGTGCCATCAGTGAGTCGACAGGCACAGATACGCAGTATTTT.

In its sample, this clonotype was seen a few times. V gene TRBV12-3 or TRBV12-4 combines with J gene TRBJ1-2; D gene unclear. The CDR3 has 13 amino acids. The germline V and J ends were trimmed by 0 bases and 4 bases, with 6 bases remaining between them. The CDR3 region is CASSLAVRYGYTF. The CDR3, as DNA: TGTGCCAGCAGTTTAGCTGTCCGCTATGGCTACACCTTC.

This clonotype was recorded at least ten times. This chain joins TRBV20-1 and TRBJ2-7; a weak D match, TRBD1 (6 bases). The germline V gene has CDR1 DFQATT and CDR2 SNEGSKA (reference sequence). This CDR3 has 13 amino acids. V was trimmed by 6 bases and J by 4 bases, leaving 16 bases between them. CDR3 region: CSARTVVWYEQYF. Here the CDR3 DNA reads TGCAGTGCCAGGACAGTAGTATGGTACGAGCAGTACTTC.

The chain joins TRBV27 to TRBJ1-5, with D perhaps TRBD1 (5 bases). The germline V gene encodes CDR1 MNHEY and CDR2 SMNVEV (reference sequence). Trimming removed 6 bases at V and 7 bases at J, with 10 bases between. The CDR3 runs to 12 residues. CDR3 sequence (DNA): TGTGCCAGCAGCATAAGGGGCCAGCCCCAGCATTTT. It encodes CASSIRGQPQHF.

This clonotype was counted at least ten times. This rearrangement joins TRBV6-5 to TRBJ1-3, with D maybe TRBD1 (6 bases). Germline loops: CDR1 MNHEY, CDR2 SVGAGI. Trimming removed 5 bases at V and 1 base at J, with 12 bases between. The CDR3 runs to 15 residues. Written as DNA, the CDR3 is TGTGCCAGCAGTCTATTACAGGGATCTGGAAACACCATATATTTT. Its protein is CASSLLQGSGNTIYF.

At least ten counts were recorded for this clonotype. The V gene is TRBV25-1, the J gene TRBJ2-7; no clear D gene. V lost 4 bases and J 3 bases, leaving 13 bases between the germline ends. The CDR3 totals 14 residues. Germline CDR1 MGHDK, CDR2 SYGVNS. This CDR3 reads CASSGWEINYEQYF. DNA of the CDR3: TGTGCCAGCAGTGGCTGGGAAATCAACTACGAGCAGTACTTC.

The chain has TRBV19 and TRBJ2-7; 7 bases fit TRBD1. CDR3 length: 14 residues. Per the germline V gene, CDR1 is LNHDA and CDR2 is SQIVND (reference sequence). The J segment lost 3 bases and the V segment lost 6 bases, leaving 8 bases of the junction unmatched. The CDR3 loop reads CASRLRDSYYEQYF. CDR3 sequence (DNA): TGTGCCAGTAGACTCCGGGACAGTTACTACGAGCAGTACTTC.

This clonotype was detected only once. CDR3 DNA: TGTGCCAGCAGCTCACTAGGAGCCACTAGCGGGGGCCCCGTCTACGAGCAGTACGTC. Encoded protein: CASSSLGATSGGPVYEQYV. J is TRBJ2-7 and V is TRBV11-2, with 11 bases lining up with TRBD2. This CDR3 contains 19 residues. J gave up 3 bases and V 4 bases, and 17 bases lay outside the gene matches. Germline values: CDR1 SGHAT, CDR2 FQNNGV.

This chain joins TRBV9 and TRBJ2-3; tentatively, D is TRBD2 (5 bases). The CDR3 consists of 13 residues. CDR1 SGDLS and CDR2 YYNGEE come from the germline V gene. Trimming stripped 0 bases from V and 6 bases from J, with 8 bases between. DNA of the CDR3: TGTGCCAGCAGCGTAGGCTTAGCGGATACGCAGTATTTT. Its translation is CASSVGLADTQYF.

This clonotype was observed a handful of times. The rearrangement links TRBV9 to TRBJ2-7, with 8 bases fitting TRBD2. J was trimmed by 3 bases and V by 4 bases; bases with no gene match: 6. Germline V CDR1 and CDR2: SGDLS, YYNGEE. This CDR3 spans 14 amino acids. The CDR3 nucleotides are TGTGCCAGCAGCCCGGGACTAGTATTCTACGAGCAGTACTTC. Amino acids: CASSPGLVFYEQYF.

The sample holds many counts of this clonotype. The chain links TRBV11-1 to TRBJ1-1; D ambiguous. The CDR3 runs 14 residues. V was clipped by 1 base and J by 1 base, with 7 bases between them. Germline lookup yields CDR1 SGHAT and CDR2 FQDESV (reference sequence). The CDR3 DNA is TGTGCCAGCAGCTTAGTACTAGCGAACACTGAAGCTTTCTTT. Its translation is CASSLVLANTEAFF.

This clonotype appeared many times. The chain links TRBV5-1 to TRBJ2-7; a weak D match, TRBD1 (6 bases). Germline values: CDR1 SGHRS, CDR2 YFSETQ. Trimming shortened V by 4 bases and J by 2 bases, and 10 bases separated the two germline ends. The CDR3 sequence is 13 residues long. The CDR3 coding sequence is TGCGCCAGCAGCGGTAGGGACACCTACGAGCAGTACGTC. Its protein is CASSGRDTYEQYV.

CDR3 DNA: TGTGCCAGTAGCCCCAAGATAGGGGGCTGGGACATTCAGTACTTC. This codes for CASSPKIGGWDIQYF. The V gene is TRBV19, the J gene TRBJ2-4, with 7 bases identical to TRBD1. The germline CDR1 and CDR2 sequences are LNHDA and SQIVND (reference sequence). The CDR3 is 15 residues long. Trimming removed 6 bases from V and 8 bases from J; junction bases left unmatched: 13.

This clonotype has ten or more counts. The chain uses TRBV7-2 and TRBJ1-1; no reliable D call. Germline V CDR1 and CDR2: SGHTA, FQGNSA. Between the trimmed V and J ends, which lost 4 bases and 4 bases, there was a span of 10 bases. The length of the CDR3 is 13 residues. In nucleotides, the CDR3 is TGTGCCAGCAGCTCAAAACCGACCACTGAAGCTTTCTTT. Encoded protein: CASSSKPTTEAFF.

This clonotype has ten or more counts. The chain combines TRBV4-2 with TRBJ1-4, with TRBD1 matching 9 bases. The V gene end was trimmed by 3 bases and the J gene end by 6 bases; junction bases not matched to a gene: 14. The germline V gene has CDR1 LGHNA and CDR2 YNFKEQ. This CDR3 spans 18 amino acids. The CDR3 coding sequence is TGTGCCAGCAGCCACGACAAACGGGGGACAGGGAGGGATGAAAAACTGTTTTTT. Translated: CASSHDKRGTGRDEKLFF.

CDR3 loop: CASSPYVTGNTIYF. CDR3 coding DNA: TGTGCCAGCAGCCCGTACGTGACGGGAAACACCATATATTTT. The chain carries TRBV7-2 and TRBJ1-3; D unresolved. V was trimmed by 5 bases and J by 4 bases, leaving 12 bases between them. The CDR3 totals 14 residues. In germline, CDR1 is SGHTA, CDR2 FQGNSA.

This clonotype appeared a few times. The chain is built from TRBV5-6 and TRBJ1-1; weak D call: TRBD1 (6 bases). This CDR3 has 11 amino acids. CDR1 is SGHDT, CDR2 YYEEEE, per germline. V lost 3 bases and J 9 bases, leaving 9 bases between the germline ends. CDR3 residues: CASSSGTKAFF. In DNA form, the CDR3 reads TGTGCCAGCAGCTCCGGGACAAAAGCTTTCTTT.